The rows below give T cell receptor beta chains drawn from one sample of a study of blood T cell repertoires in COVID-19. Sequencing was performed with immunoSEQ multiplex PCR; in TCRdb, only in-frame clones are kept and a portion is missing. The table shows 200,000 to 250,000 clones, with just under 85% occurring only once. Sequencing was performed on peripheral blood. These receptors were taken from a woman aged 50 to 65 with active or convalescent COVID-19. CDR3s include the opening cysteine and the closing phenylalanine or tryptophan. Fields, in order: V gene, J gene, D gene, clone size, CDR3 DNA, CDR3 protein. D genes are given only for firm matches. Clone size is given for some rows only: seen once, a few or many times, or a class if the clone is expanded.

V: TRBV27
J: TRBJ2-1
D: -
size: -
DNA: TGTGCCAGCAGTTTATACGGGAGAGGTAGCAATGAGCAGTTCTTC
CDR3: CASSLYGRGSNEQFF

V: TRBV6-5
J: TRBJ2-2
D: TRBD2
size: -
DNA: TGTGCCAGCAAGTTCGTAGCGGGAGATACCGGGGAGCTGTTTTTT
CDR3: CASKFVAGDTGELFF

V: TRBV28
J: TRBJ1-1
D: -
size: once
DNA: TGTGCCAGCACCCTAGGGGGGAACACTGAAGCTTTCTTT
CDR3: CASTLGGNTEAFF

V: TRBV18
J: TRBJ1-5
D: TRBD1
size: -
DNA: TGTGCCAGCTCACCCGGGACAGGGGGTCGTCAGCCCCAGCATTTT
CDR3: CASSPGTGGRQPQHF

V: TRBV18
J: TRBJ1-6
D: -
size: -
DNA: TGTGCCAGCTCCCCAAAAACCGAGGGTGGATCACCCCTCCACTTT
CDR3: CASSPKTEGGSPLHF

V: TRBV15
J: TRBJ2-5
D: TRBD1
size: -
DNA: TGTGCCACCAGTATGACAGGGGCGTTGGAGACCCAGTACTTC
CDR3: CATSMTGALETQYF

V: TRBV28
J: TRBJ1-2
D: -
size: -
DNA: TGTGCCAGCAGTCCCCCGGGGACATTTTATGGCTACACCTTC
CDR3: CASSPPGTFYGYTF

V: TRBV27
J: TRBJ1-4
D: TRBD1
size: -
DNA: TGTGCCAGCAGCCCATTATGGACAGGAGTTACAACTAATGAAAAACTGTTTTTT
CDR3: CASSPLWTGVTTNEKLFF

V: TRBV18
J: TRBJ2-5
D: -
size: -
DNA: TGTGCCAGCTCCCCTCAAGAGACCCAGTACTTC
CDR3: CASSPQETQYF

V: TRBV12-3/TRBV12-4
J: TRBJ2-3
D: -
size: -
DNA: TGTGCCAGCAGTATAGCAGCGGGAGATACGCAGTATTTT
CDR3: CASSIAAGDTQYF

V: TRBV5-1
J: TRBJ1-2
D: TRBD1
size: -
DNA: TGCGCCAGCAGCCAACCCCCAGGACAGGGGTTGTATGGCTACACCTTC
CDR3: CASSQPPGQGLYGYTF

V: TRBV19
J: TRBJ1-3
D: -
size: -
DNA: TGTGCCAGTAGTACTCCGGACAGAGCTGGAAACACCATATATTTT
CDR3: CASSTPDRAGNTIYF

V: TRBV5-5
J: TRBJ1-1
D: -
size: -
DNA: TGTGCCAGCAGCTTGGACGATGGGCTCATGAACACTGAAGCTTTCTTT
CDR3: CASSLDDGLMNTEAFF

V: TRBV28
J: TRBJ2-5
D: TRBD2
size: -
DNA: TGTGCCAGCACCCATACAGCGGGGAAAGAGACCCAGTACTTC
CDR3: CASTHTAGKETQYF

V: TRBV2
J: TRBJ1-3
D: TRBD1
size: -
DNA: TGTGCCAGCAGCCCGACCGGGACAGCCTCTGGAAACACCATATATTTT
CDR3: CASSPTGTASGNTIYF

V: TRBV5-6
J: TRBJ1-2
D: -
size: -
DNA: TGTGCCAGCAGCCTTCTTACAGGGACCTATGGCTACACCTTC
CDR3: CASSLLTGTYGYTF

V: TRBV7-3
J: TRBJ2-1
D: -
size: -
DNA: TGTGCCAGCAGCCTAACGTTCGGGAATGAGCAGTTCTTC
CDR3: CASSLTFGNEQFF

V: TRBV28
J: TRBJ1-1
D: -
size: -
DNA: TGTGCCAGCAGCCCCGGGGGAGCTTTGTCGGCTTTCTTT
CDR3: CASSPGGALSAFF

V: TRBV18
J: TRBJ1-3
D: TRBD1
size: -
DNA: TGTGCCAGCTCCCCGGGACAGGGGATCTCTGGAAACACCATATATTTT
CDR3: CASSPGQGISGNTIYF

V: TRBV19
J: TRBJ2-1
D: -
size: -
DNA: TGTGCCAGTAGTCCCAGGGGTATCTACAATGAGCAGTTCTTC
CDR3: CASSPRGIYNEQFF

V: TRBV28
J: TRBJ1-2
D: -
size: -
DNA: TGTGCCAGCGGCGATTTGCAGGGTGATGGCTACACCTTC
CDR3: CASGDLQGDGYTF

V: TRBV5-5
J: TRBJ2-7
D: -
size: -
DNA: TGTGCCAGCAGCTTGGGGATAGGGGTGAATGTGGACGAGCAGTACTTC
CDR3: CASSLGIGVNVDEQYF

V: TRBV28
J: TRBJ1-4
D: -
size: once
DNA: TGTGCCAGCAGAGGAACAGGGAATAGTGAAAAACTGTTTTTT
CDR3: CASRGTGNSEKLFF

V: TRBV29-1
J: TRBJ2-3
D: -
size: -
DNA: TGCAGCGTGCCGCAGGGAATAAGCACAGATACGCAGTATTTT
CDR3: CSVPQGISTDTQYF

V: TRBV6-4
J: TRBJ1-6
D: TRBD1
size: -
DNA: TGTGCCAGCAGCGAGGACAGGACGTCACCCCTCCACTTT
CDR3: CASSEDRTSPLHF

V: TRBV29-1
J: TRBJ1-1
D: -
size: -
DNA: TGCAGCGCCCAGACGGGGGTGAACACTGAAGCTTTCTTT
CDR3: CSAQTGVNTEAFF

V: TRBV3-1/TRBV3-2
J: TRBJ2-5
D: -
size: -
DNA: TGTGCCAGCAGCCCCTGGGACAAGGGGGAGACCCAGTACTTC
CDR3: CASSPWDKGETQYF

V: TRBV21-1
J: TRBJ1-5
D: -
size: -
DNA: TGTGCCAGCCCGCGTCAGCCCCAGCATTTT
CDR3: CASPRQPQHF

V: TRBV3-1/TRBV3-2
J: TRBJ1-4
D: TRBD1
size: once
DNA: TGTGCCAGCAGTGTTCAGGGGGTTAATGAAAAACTGTTTTTT
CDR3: CASSVQGVNEKLFF

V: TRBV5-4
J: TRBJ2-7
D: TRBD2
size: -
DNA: TGTGCCAGCAGCTTGGCCCAGCGGGAGGGGGAGCAGTACTTC
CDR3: CASSLAQREGEQYF

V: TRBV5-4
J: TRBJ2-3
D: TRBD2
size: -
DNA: TGTGCCAGCAGCCCCCAATGGCGGGGGGGCCAGGGGGGTTCAGATACGCAGTATTTT
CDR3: CASSPQWRGGQGGSDTQYF

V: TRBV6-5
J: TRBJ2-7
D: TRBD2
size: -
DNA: TGTGCCAGCAGCCTAGCGGGCCTGGCCTACGAGCAGTACTTC
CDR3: CASSLAGLAYEQYF

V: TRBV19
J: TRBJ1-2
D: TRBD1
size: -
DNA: TGTGCCACCAAGGGACAGGGTATAGGCTATGGCTACACCTTC
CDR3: CATKGQGIGYGYTF